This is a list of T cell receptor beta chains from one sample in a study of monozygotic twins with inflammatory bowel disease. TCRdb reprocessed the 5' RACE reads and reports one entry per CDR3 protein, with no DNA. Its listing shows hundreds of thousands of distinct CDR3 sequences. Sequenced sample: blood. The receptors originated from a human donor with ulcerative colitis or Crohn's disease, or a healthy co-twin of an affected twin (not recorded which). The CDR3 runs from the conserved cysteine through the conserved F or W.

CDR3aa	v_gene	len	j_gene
CASSVQGAGELFF	TRBV9	13	TRBJ2-2
CASSSSGSRETQYF	TRBV11-1	14	TRBJ2-5
CASSEAGGGLSTEAFF	TRBV6-1	16	TRBJ1-1
CASSIRTGESSPLHF	TRBV19	15	TRBJ1-6
CASSPLGRGQAYEQYF	TRBV12-3/TRBV12-4	16	TRBJ2-7
CAISSMLEAQYF	TRBV10-3	12	TRBJ2-3
CASSGGVMKTQYF	TRBV6-5	13	TRBJ2-5
CASSSGQGRVNEQFF	TRBV5-6	15	TRBJ2-1
CASSRGRTGGNEKLFF	TRBV7-8	16	TRBJ1-4
CASRQGAVEKLFF	TRBV25-1	13	TRBJ1-4
CASSEIKSGRVGEQFF	TRBV6-1	16	TRBJ2-1
CAWSVHRGAGYTF	TRBV30	13	TRBJ1-2
CASSLQAFLDGRETQYF	TRBV7-8	17	TRBJ2-5
CASSPPIAGESYNEQFF	TRBV18	17	TRBJ2-1
CSVEGSGGSYNEQFF	TRBV29-1	15	TRBJ2-1
CASSRQSSGGGTGELFF	TRBV5-1	17	TRBJ2-2
CSAGTVSNYGYTF	TRBV29-1	13	TRBJ1-2
CASSPLPDSKNEQFF	TRBV18	15	TRBJ2-1
CASSDPRGEETQYF	TRBV2	14	TRBJ2-5
CASSYELGRHPRYEQYF	TRBV6-5	17	TRBJ2-7
CSAFASGYEDEQFF	TRBV20-1	14	TRBJ2-1
CASSLGLAWEQYF	TRBV5-1	13	TRBJ2-7
CASSLAGVEQFF	TRBV5-1	12	TRBJ2-1
CASREREGYNEQYF	TRBV6-1	14	TRBJ2-7
CASSDTGVNGYTF	TRBV6-6	13	TRBJ1-2
CASSLAGENNSPLHF	TRBV5-1	15	TRBJ1-6
CASSAQGSGEAFF	TRBV7-2	13	TRBJ1-1
CASSVGPSGANVLTF	TRBV9	15	TRBJ2-6
CASSLYRGGNQPQHF	TRBV27	15	TRBJ1-5
CASSSRLIAKNIQYF	TRBV6-2/TRBV6-3	15	TRBJ2-4
CASSPPYQETQYF	TRBV18	13	TRBJ2-5
CASSYSRQYNSPLHF	TRBV6-5	15	TRBJ1-6
CSAGGTDTGELFF	TRBV20-1	13	TRBJ2-2
CASRLAGGDTGELFF	TRBV2	15	TRBJ2-2
CASTPVADGANVLTF	TRBV5-5	15	TRBJ2-6
CSVEDNAGSGSGANVLTF	TRBV29-1	18	TRBJ2-6
CASSLTGHYNEQFF	TRBV5-8	14	TRBJ2-1
CAWSWQTYEQYF	TRBV30	12	TRBJ2-7
CATRGNTDTQYF	TRBV7-2	12	TRBJ2-3
CASSPVGGYNEQFF	TRBV7-6	14	TRBJ2-1
CASSQEPAGLQGEQYF	TRBV3-1	16	TRBJ2-7
CASSLNQGPNEKLFF	TRBV5-1	15	TRBJ1-4
CASTPGLTGNTIYF	TRBV12-3/TRBV12-4	14	TRBJ1-3
CASSPKRWALQETQYF	TRBV7-8	16	TRBJ2-5
CASSLATGGSGELFF	TRBV5-5	15	TRBJ2-2
CASTHTSGRMDEQFF	TRBV12-3/TRBV12-4	15	TRBJ2-1
CASSPEASNTEAFF	TRBV18	14	TRBJ1-1
CASSILTGPGYGYTF	TRBV18	15	TRBJ1-2
CASSQATGQLSYEQYF	TRBV4-2	16	TRBJ2-7